This T cell receptor beta chain was identified in a study of beta chain features in type 1 diabetes. Study results and caveats: All four CD4+ subsets from Type 1 diabetes patients carried moderately but significantly shorter TCRB CDR3s.

This clone was counted ten times or more. Antigen: not known. Expressed TCRB transcripts were sequenced after all isolated RNA was converted to cDNA. Only in-frame clones appear in the TCRdb table, and some are missing; sequencing was by immunoSEQ multiplex PCR. The sample shows hundreds of thousands of clones, approximately 10% of them seen only once. The TCR sequence derives from a man under 40 with type 1 diabetes. What was sequenced was central memory CD4+ T cells from blood.

CDR3 nucleotides: TGTGCCAGCAGTGTGGAGGGGGCGAGCAATCAGCCCCAGCATTTT. It encodes CASSVEGASNQPQHF. The chain has TRBV2 and TRBJ1-5, with TRBD1 matching 7 bases. From germline, CDR1 is SNHLY and CDR2 FYNNEI. V shed 4 bases and J 1 base; nucleotides not matched to a gene: 4. The CDR3 is 15 residues long. The full variable domain, in which reference TRBV2 and TRBJ1-5 provide the parts outside the CDR3, is EPEVTQTPSHQVTQMGQEVILRCVPISNHLYFYWYRQILGQKVEFLVSFYNNEISEKSEIFDDQFSVERPDGSNFTLKIRSTKLEDSAMYFCASSVEGASNQPQHFGDGTRLSIL.